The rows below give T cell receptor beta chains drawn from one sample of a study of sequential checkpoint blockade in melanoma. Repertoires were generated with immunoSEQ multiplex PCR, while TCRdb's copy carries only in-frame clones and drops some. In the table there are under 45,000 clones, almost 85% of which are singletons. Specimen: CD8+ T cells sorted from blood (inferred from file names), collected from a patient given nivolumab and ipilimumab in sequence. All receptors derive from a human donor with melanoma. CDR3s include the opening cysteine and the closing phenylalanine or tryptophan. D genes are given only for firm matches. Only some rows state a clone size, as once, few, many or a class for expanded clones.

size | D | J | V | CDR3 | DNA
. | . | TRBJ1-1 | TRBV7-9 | CASSLANSYMNTEAFF | TGTGCCAGCAGCTTAGCAAACAGTTACATGAACACTGAAGCTTTCTTT
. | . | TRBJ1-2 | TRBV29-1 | CSEGDGSAEYGYTF | TGCAGCGAGGGAGACGGCTCAGCGGAATATGGCTACACCTTC
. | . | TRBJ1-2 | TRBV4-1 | CASSQAWTETTYGYTF | TGCGCCAGCAGCCAGGCTTGGACAGAGACAACCTATGGCTACACCTTC
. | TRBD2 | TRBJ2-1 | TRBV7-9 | CASSLKDRLAGEDNEQFF | TGTGCCAGCAGCTTAAAGGACAGGCTAGCGGGGGAAGACAATGAGCAGTTCTTC
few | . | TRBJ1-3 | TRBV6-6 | CGTRTPSGNTIYF | TGTGGAACGCGGACACCCTCTGGAAACACCATATATTTT
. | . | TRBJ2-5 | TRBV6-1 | CASSEALLPETQYF | TGTGCCAGCAGTGAAGCGCTTCTACCAGAGACCCAGTACTTC
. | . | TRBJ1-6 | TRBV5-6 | CASSSGTNNSPLHF | TGTGCCAGCAGCTCCGGGACTAATAATTCACCCCTCCACTTT
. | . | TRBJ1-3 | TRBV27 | CASSLSGALGNTIYF | TGTGCCAGCAGTCTATCAGGGGCCCTTGGAAACACCATATATTTT
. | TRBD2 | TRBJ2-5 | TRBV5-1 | CASSLGLAAYQETQYF | TGCGCCAGCAGCCTGGGACTAGCGGCGTATCAAGAGACCCAGTACTTC
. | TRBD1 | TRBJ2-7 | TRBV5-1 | CASSLESTGATDEQYF | TGCGCCAGCAGCTTGGAGAGTACAGGGGCGACGGACGAGCAGTACTTC
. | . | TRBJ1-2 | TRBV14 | CASSQIAGANYGYTF | TGTGCCAGCAGCCAGATTGCGGGAGCTAACTATGGCTACACCTTC
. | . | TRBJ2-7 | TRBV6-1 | CASSESGWTGYEQYF | TGTGCCAGCAGTGAATCGGGGTGGACGGGTTACGAGCAGTACTTC
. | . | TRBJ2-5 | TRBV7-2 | CASSELLETQYF | TGTGCCAGCAGTGAGTTATTGGAGACCCAGTACTTC
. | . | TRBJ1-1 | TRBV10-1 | CASSPGSDTEAFF | TGCGCCAGCAGCCCCGGGTCGGACACTGAAGCTTTCTTT
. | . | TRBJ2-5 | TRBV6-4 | CATLRGFQETQYF | TGTGCCACCCTCCGGGGGTTCCAAGAGACCCAGTACTTC
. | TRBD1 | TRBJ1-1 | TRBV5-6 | CASSIPHRGLMNTEAFF | TGTGCCAGCAGCATCCCGCATAGGGGGCTCATGAACACTGAAGCTTTCTTT
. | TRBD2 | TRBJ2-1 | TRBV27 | CASSYSGINEQFF | TGTGCCAGCAGTTATAGCGGGATCAATGAGCAGTTCTTC
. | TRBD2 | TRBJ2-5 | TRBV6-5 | CASSPTSGQETQYF | TGTGCCAGCAGTCCGACTAGCGGGCAGGAGACCCAGTACTTC
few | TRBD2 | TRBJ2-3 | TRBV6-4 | CASSEGLAGDTQYF | TGTGCCAGCAGTGAAGGACTAGCGGGAGATACGCAGTATTTT
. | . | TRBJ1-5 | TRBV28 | CASSLQGGSNQPQHF | TGTGCCAGCAGTTTGCAGGGCGGTAGCAATCAGCCCCAGCATTTT
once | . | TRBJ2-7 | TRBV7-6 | CASSPSVNPSYEQYF | TGTGCCAGCAGCCCTAGCGTTAACCCCTCCTACGAGCAGTACTTC
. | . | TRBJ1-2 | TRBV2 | CASIPGEGGLYGYTF | TGTGCCAGCATCCCCGGAGAGGGAGGGCTCTATGGCTACACCTTC
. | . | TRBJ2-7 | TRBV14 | CASSPGGQDEQYF | TGTGCCAGCAGCCCCGGAGGTCAGGACGAGCAGTACTTC
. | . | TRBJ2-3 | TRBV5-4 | CASSLGGASTDTQYF | TGTGCCAGCAGCTTGGGTGGGGCCAGCACAGATACGCAGTATTTT
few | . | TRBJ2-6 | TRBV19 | CASSQGPGANVLTF | TGTGCCAGTAGCCAGGGCCCTGGGGCCAACGTCCTGACTTTC
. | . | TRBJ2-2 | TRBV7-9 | CASSAPPSAGELFF | TGTGCCAGCAGCGCCCCTCCTAGCGCCGGGGAGCTGTTTTTT
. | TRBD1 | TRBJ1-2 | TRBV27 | CASSQTGGDGYTF | TGTGCCAGCAGTCAAACAGGGGGAGATGGCTACACCTTC
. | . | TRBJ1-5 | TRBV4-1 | CASSPDTGSNQPQHF | TGCGCCAGCAGCCCAGATACAGGTTCCAATCAGCCCCAGCATTTT
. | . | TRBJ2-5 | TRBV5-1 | CASSLAYSKETQYF | TGCGCCAGCAGCTTGGCCTACAGTAAAGAGACCCAGTACTTC
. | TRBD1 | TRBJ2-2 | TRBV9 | CASSQGAGSNTGELFF | TGTGCCAGCAGCCAGGGGGCAGGCTCGAACACCGGGGAGCTGTTTTTT
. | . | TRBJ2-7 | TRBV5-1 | CASSLVGSPWYEQYF | TGCGCCAGCAGCCTGGTGGGGAGTCCTTGGTACGAGCAGTACTTC
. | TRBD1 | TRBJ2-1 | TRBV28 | CASSGYRGSSYNEQFF | TGTGCCAGCAGTGGCTACAGGGGGTCTTCCTACAATGAGCAGTTCTTC
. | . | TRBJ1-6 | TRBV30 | CAWTKRWQTITVEDSPLHF | TGTGCCTGGACCAAAAGGTGGCAGACTATTACCGTGGAGGATTCACCCCTCCACTTT
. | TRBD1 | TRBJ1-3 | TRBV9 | CASSARDSSGNTIYF | TGTGCCAGCAGCGCCCGGGACAGCTCTGGAAACACCATATATTTT
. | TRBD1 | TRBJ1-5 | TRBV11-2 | CASSGQGGQPQHF | TGTGCCAGCAGCGGACAGGGAGGGCAGCCCCAGCATTTT
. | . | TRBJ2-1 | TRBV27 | CASMNFGNNEQFF | TGTGCCAGCATGAACTTCGGGAACAATGAGCAGTTCTTC
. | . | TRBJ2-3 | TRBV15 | CATSRVVRVDSTDTQYF | TGTGCCACCAGCAGAGTCGTGAGGGTAGACAGCACAGATACGCAGTATTTT
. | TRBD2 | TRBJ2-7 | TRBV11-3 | CASSLGSGGPYEQYF | TGTGCCAGCAGCTTAGGCTCGGGAGGCCCCTACGAGCAGTACTTC
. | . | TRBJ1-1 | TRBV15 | CATSSDGVGGPQGNTEAFF | TGTGCCACCAGCAGCGACGGGGTGGGGGGGCCCCAGGGGAACACTGAAGCTTTCTTT
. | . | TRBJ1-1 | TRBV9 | CASSVVSNTEAFF | TGTGCCAGCAGCGTAGTCTCGAACACTGAAGCTTTCTTT
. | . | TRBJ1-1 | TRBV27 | CASSLSSYSIGTEAFF | TGTGCCAGCAGTTTAAGTTCCTACAGCATAGGAACTGAAGCTTTCTTT
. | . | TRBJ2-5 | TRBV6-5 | CASSYSKISVAETQYF | TGTGCCAGCAGTTACTCGAAAATCTCGGTCGCCGAGACCCAGTACTTC
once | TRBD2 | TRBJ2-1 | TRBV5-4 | CASSAGLAGNNEQFF | TGTGCCAGCAGCGCGGGACTAGCGGGCAACAATGAGCAGTTCTTC
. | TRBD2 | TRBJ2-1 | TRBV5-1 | CASSLAGRAYNEQFF | TGCGCCAGCAGCTTGGCTGGGAGGGCCTACAATGAGCAGTTCTTC
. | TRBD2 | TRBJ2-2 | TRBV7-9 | CASTGLAGVTGELFF | TGTGCCAGCACGGGGTTAGCGGGAGTTACCGGGGAGCTGTTTTTT
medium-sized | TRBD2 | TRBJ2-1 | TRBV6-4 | CASSDSSGGANEQFF | TGTGCCAGCAGTGACTCGAGCGGGGGGGCCAATGAGCAGTTCTTC
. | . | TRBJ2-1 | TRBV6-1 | CAGNGFTSGYNEQFF | TGTGCCGGTAACGGCTTTACCTCAGGGTACAATGAGCAGTTCTTC
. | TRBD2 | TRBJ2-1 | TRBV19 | CASRLFSGDHNEQFF | TGTGCCAGTAGGCTCTTTAGCGGGGATCACAATGAGCAGTTCTTC
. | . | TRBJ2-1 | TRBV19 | CASSIALIHEQFF | TGTGCCAGTAGTATTGCCCTAATCCATGAGCAGTTCTTC
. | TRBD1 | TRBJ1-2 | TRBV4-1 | CASSPRTGADYGYTF | TGCGCCAGCAGCCCTAGGACAGGGGCAGACTATGGCTACACCTTC
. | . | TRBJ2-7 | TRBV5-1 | CASSLGLGSAYEQYF | TGCGCCAGCAGCTTGGGACTCGGGTCGGCCTACGAGCAGTACTTC
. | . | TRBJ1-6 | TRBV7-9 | CASSPTAGVYNSPLHF | TGTGCCAGCAGCCCAACCGCGGGGGTCTATAATTCACCCCTCCACTTT
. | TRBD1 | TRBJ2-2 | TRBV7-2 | CASSLGQGAGGELFF | TGTGCCAGCAGCTTGGGACAGGGGGCGGGCGGGGAGCTGTTTTTT
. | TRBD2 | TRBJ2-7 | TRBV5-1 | CASSSLAGVLYEQYF | TGCGCCAGCAGCTCACTAGCGGGAGTACTCTACGAGCAGTACTTC
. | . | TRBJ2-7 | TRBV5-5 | CASSLDGYEQYF | TGTGCCAGCAGCTTGGACGGCTACGAGCAGTACTTC